This T cell receptor beta chain was sequenced during a study of cytomegalovirus exposure and HLA in healthy donors. This table comes from immunoSEQ multiplex PCR, and its TCRdb copy is limited to in-frame clones, with some not included. The sample shows over 120,000 clones, more than 80% of them seen only once. Concerning this clone itself: The antigen remains unidentified.

Study-wide findings and caveats: Subsequent analysis of the 120 or so validation repertoires found a tendency for first-cohort TCR clusters to co-occur. The study found most TCR sequences rare, yet found some public TCRs in many donors.

CDR1 SGHRS and CDR2 YFSETQ come from the germline V gene. The CDR3 length is 13 residues. V was cut by 0 bases and J by 3 bases, with 6 bases left in between. J is TRBJ1-1 and V is TRBV5-1, with a weak D call TRBD1 (5 bases). This TCR was sampled from a woman in her thirties in good health and CMV-seropositive. The sample consisted of PBMCs. As DNA, the CDR3 is TGCGCCAGCAGCTTGGTAGGGGACACTGAAGCTTTCTTT. Translated: CASSLVGDTEAFF.